This T cell receptor (beta chain) was captured by sequencing in a study of Ad26.COV2.S vaccination and SARS-CoV-2 variants. Treatment here: roughly 20 received Ad26.COV2.S at low or high dose, single or two shots; about five received placebo; per-sample allocation not given. Specimen acquisition occurred on day 63 following the initial vaccine or placebo injection. The CDR3 totals 15 residues. CDR1 and CDR2 from the germline V gene are SGHRS and YFSETQ. V gave up 4 bases and J gave up 1 base, with 14 bases separating them. Assay used: immunoSEQ multiplex PCR; TCRdb lists only in-frame clones, some missing. The sample carries 360,000 or so clones, about 89% recorded once.

The receptor was isolated from a person between 18 and 59 years old who received the Ad26.COV2.S COVID-19 vaccine or a placebo. This sample comprised peripheral blood, obtained in a trial of Ad26.COV2.S vaccine versus placebo. The chain links TRBV5-1 to TRBJ2-5, with D perhaps matching TRBD2 (6 bases). The CDR3 loop reads CASSRLVPGQETQYF. The CDR3 region has the DNA TGCGCCAGCAGCCGACTAGTTCCCGGCCAAGAGACCCAGTACTTC.